A selection of T cell receptor beta chains follows, all from one sample in a study of blood T cell repertoires in COVID-19. Some clones are missing from TCRdb's copy, which holds only in-frame ones; the method was immunoSEQ multiplex PCR. In the table there are some 150,000 clones, roughly three quarters of which are singletons. Sequences were obtained from peripheral blood. All receptors come from a man between 45 and 60 years old with active or convalescent COVID-19. Both conserved end residues are part of each CDR3. A D gene is named only where the DNA matches it firmly. Size values are once, few and many counts, or a class for expanded clones, and some rows have none.

abundance | len | d_gene | j_gene | v_gene | CDR3aa | CDR3nt
NA | 14 | TRBD1 | TRBJ2-5 | TRBV3-1/TRBV3-2 | CASSHLGQGATQYF | TGTGCCAGCAGCCACCTTGGACAGGGGGCGACCCAGTACTTC
NA | 16 | NA | TRBJ1-5 | TRBV27 | CASSLSRTGGNQPQHF | TGTGCCAGCAGTTTATCCAGAACGGGGGGCAATCAGCCCCAGCATTTT
once | 15 | NA | TRBJ2-1 | TRBV6-6 | CASSDRDWSRDEQFF | TGTGCCAGCAGTGACCGGGACTGGAGTCGCGATGAGCAGTTCTTC
few | 13 | NA | TRBJ1-5 | TRBV19 | CASELQGNQPQHF | TGTGCCAGTGAACTACAGGGAAATCAGCCCCAGCATTTT
NA | 11 | NA | TRBJ2-7 | TRBV10-3 | CASPGTYEQYF | TGTGCCTCCCCCGGGACCTACGAGCAGTACTTC
NA | 16 | TRBD1 | TRBJ1-6 | TRBV4-2 | CASSQVQGAVNSPLHF | TGTGCCAGCAGCCAAGTACAGGGGGCGGTGAATTCACCCCTCCACTTT
NA | 14 | TRBD1 | TRBJ2-1 | TRBV2 | CASSPRQGNNEQFF | TGTGCCAGCAGCCCGCGACAGGGTAACAATGAGCAGTTCTTC
NA | 16 | TRBD2 | TRBJ2-1 | TRBV28 | CASSYPSGSGLDEQFF | TGTGCCAGCAGCTATCCGAGTGGTAGCGGGCTCGATGAGCAGTTCTTC
NA | 13 | NA | TRBJ1-6 | TRBV30 | CAWSPNRESPLHF | TGTGCCTGGAGCCCTAACCGGGAATCACCCCTCCACTTT
once | 16 | NA | TRBJ2-7 | TRBV7-3 | CASSSSPGPGSFEQYF | TGTGCCAGCAGCTCATCTCCGGGTCCCGGGTCCTTCGAGCAGTACTTC
NA | 15 | TRBD2 | TRBJ2-1 | TRBV19 | CASSITSASYNEQFF | TGTGCCAGTAGTATTACTAGCGCATCCTACAATGAGCAGTTCTTC
NA | 10 | NA | TRBJ2-1 | TRBV27 | CASRSTKQFF | TGTGCCAGCCGGAGCACCAAGCAGTTCTTC
NA | 17 | NA | TRBJ1-4 | TRBV6-4 | CARRDGSGSTTNEKLFF | TGTGCCAGGAGGGATGGGTCCGGGTCCACAACTAATGAAAAACTGTTTTTT
NA | 19 | TRBD2 | TRBJ2-3 | TRBV11-3 | CASSLGRAGGPPSTDTQYF | TGTGCCAGCAGCTTAGGAAGGGCGGGAGGGCCTCCTAGCACAGATACGCAGTATTTT
NA | 14 | NA | TRBJ2-2 | TRBV7-2 | CASSLRRNTGELFF | TGTGCCAGCAGCTTACGCAGGAACACCGGGGAGCTGTTTTTT
NA | 17 | TRBD1 | TRBJ1-5 | TRBV5-6 | CASSSGTGAAFGQPQHF | TGTGCCAGCAGTTCCGGGACAGGGGCCGCCTTTGGTCAGCCCCAGCATTTT
NA | 19 | TRBD1 | TRBJ2-5 | TRBV2 | CASSEAGLGTGLSKETQYF | TGTGCCAGCAGTGAAGCGGGGCTAGGGACAGGGCTTAGTAAAGAGACCCAGTACTTC
NA | 19 | TRBD2 | TRBJ2-2 | TRBV9 | CASSVSTSGSQSYTGELFF | TGTGCCAGCAGCGTCAGCACTAGCGGGAGCCAGTCCTACACCGGGGAGCTGTTTTTT
once | 16 | TRBD2 | TRBJ2-3 | TRBV9 | CASSILAGGSTDTQYF | TGTGCCAGCAGCATCCTAGCGGGAGGGAGCACAGATACGCAGTATTTT
NA | 15 | NA | TRBJ1-4 | TRBV28 | CASSLPQGPNEKLFF | TGTGCCAGCAGTCTACCACAGGGTCCAAATGAAAAACTGTTTTTT
once | 15 | NA | TRBJ2-2 | TRBV28 | CASRNPRRYTGELFF | TGTGCCAGCAGAAACCCCAGGAGGTACACCGGGGAGCTGTTTTTT
NA | 15 | NA | TRBJ2-3 | TRBV5-1 | CASTLDSPSTDTQYF | TGCGCCAGCACCCTCGACAGTCCCAGCACAGATACGCAGTATTTT
few | 14 | TRBD1 | TRBJ1-4 | TRBV19 | CASRWGQKNEKLFF | TGTGCCAGTAGATGGGGACAGAAAAATGAAAAACTGTTTTTT
many | 16 | TRBD2 | TRBJ2-3 | TRBV24-1 | CATSDRLAGEPDTQYF | TGTGCCACCAGTGATCGACTAGCGGGAGAACCAGATACGCAGTATTTT
once | 15 | TRBD1 | TRBJ1-1 | TRBV10-3 | CAISQTGGMNTEAFF | TGTGCCATCAGTCAAACAGGGGGGATGAACACTGAAGCTTTCTTT
NA | 19 | TRBD2 | TRBJ2-3 | TRBV5-1 | CASSLARLAGSLRTDTQYF | TGCGCCAGCAGCTTAGCACGACTAGCGGGTTCCTTGCGCACAGATACGCAGTATTTT
NA | 15 | TRBD2 | TRBJ2-7 | TRBV6-5 | CASRRGGPAQYEQYF | TGTGCCAGCAGACGCGGGGGGCCAGCTCAATACGAGCAGTACTTC
once | 15 | TRBD2 | TRBJ2-2 | TRBV4-1 | CASRAAPGLAGELFF | TGCGCCAGCAGAGCTGCTCCGGGACTAGCCGGGGAGCTGTTTTTT
NA | 11 | NA | TRBJ1-2 | TRBV11-2 | CASSQNYGYTF | TGTGCCAGCAGCCAAAACTATGGCTACACCTTC
NA | 14 | NA | TRBJ1-5 | TRBV5-1 | CASSLEAGYQPQHF | TGCGCCAGCAGCTTGGAAGCGGGCTATCAGCCCCAGCATTTT
NA | 13 | NA | TRBJ1-6 | TRBV30 | CAGGGSYNSPLHF | TGTGCCGGAGGTGGGTCCTATAATTCACCCCTCCACTTT